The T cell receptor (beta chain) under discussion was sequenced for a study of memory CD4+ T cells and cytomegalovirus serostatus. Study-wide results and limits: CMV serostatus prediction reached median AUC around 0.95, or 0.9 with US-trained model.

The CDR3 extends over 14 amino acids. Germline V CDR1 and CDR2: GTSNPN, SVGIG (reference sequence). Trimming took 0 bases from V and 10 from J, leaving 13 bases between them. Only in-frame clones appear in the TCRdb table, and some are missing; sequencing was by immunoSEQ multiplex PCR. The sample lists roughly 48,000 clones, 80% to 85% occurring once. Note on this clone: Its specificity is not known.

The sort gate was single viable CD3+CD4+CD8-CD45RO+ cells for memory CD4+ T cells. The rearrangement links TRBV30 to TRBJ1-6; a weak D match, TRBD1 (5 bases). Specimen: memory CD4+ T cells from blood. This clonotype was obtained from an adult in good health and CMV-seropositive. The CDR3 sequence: CAWSVTAGRSPLHF. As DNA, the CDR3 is TGTGCCTGGAGTGTAACGGCAGGGAGATCACCCCTCCACTTT.